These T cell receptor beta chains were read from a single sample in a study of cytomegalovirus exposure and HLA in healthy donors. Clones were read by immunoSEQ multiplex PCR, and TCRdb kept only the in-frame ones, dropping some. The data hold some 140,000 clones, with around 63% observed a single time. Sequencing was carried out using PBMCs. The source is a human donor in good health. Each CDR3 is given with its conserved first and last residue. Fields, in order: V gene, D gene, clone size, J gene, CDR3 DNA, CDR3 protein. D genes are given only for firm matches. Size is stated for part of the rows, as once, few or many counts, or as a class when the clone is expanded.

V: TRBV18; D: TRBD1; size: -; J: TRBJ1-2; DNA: TGTGCCAGCTCACCAGGACAGGATAACTATGGCTACACCTTC; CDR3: CASSPGQDNYGYTF
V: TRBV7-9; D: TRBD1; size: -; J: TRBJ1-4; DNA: TGTGCCAGCAGCTCGGGACAGTTTGCAACTAATGAAAAACTGTTTTTT; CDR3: CASSSGQFATNEKLFF
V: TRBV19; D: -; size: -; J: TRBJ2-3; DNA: TGTGCCAGTGAGTCCACAGGAGGCACAGATACGCAGTATTTT; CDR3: CASESTGGTDTQYF
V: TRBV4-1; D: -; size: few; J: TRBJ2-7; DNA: TGCGCCAGCAGCCATGAAGGGGGATTGTTAGTCCCTTCCTACGAGCAGTACTTC; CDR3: CASSHEGGLLVPSYEQYF
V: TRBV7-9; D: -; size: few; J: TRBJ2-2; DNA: TGTGCCAGCACCCCGTCAGGCGGGGAGCTGTTTTTT; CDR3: CASTPSGGELFF
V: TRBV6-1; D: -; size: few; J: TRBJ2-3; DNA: TGTGCCAGCAGTGAACAGTCAACAGATACGCAGTATTTT; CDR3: CASSEQSTDTQYF
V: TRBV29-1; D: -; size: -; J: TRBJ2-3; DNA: TGCAGCGTTGAACCGGGTGGGGATACGCAGTATTTT; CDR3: CSVEPGGDTQYF
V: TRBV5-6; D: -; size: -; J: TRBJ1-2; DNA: TGTGCCAGCAGCTTGGAAACGGGACTTACTAACTATGGCTACACCTTC; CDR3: CASSLETGLTNYGYTF
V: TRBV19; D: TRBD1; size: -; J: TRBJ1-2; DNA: TGTGCCAGCCAACCCATTTCGACAGGGTCGACCTCCTACACCTTC; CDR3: CASQPISTGSTSYTF
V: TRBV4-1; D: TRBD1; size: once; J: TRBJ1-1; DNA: TGCGCCAGCAGCCAAGAGAGTAGCCCAGGGGGATACGAAGCTTTCTTT; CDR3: CASSQESSPGGYEAFF
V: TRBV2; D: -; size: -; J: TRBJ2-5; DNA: TGTGCCAGCGGGAGAGACGTGGGCCAAGAGACCCAGTACTTC; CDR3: CASGRDVGQETQYF
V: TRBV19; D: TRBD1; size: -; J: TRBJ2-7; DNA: TGTGCCAGTAGCTCCGGGACAGGGGTCCACGAGCAGTACTTC; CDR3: CASSSGTGVHEQYF
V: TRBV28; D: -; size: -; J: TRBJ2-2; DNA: TGTGCCAGCCGAAAGTCGGCCGGGGAGCTGTTTTTT; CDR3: CASRKSAGELFF
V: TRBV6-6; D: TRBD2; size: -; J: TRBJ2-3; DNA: TGTGCCAGCAGCCCTAGCGGGAGGAGGACAGATACGCAGTATTTT; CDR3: CASSPSGRRTDTQYF
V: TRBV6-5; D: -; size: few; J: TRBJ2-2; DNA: TGTGCCACCCAAAGACTAGACGCCGGGGAGCTGTTTTTT; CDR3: CATQRLDAGELFF
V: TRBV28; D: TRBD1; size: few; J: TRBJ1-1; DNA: TGTGCCAGCCATTCAGCCGGCGGGACAGGGGAACGATGGGATGAAGCTTTCTTT; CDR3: CASHSAGGTGERWDEAFF
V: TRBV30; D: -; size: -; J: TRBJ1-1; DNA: TGTGCCTGGAGCAACCAAAAAAAGAGAATGAACACTGAAGCTTTCTTT; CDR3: CAWSNQKKRMNTEAFF
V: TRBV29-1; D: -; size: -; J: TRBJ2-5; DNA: TGCAGCACCTCAGGGGGGTCCCGCCTGATCCAAGAGACCCAGTACTTC; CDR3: CSTSGGSRLIQETQYF
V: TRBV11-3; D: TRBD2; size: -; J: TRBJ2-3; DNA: TGTGCCAGCAGCCCCCGACTAGCGGGAGAGGGCACAGATACGCAGTATTTT; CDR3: CASSPRLAGEGTDTQYF
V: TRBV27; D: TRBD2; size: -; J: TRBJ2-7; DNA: TGTGCCAGCCGGACTAGCTACAACGAGCAGTACTTC; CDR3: CASRTSYNEQYF
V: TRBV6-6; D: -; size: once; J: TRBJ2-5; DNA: TGTGCCAGCACTCGACTGGGCCAAGAGACCCAGTACTTC; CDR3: CASTRLGQETQYF
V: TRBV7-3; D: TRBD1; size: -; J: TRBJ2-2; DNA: TGTGCCAGCAGCTTAGCCGGACAGGGTTTCGGGGAGCTGTTTTTT; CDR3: CASSLAGQGFGELFF
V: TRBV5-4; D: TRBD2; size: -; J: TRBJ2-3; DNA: TGTGCCAGCAGCTTGGAAGCGGGAGGCACAGATACGCAGTATTTT; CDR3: CASSLEAGGTDTQYF
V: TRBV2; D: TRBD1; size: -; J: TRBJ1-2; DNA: TGTGCCAGCAGCCCCCGACAGGGAGCGACTGGCTACACCTTC; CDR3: CASSPRQGATGYTF
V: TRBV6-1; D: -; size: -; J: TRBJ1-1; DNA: TGTGCCAGCATTTTTGACAGGAACACTGAAGCTTTCTTT; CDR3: CASIFDRNTEAFF
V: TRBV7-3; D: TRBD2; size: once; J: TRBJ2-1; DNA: TGTGCCAGCAGCTTAAGGGGGAGGGCCCTCAATGAGCAGTTCTTC; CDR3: CASSLRGRALNEQFF
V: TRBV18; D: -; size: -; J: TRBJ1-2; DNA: TGTGCCAGCTCACCACCCATAGTAATCGATGGCTACACCTTC; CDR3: CASSPPIVIDGYTF
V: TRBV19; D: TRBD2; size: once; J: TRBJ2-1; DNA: TGTGCCAGCACCTCGGGGGGATATACAAATGAGCAGTTCTTC; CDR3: CASTSGGYTNEQFF
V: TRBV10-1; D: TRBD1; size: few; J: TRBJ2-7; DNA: TGCGCCAGCAGCCCCGGCCGGCAGGGGGCCTACGAGCAGTACTTC; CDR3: CASSPGRQGAYEQYF
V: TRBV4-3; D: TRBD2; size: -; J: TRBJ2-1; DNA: TGCGCCAGCAGCCAGAGGGGACTAGCGGACACCTACAATGAGCAGTTCTTC; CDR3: CASSQRGLADTYNEQFF
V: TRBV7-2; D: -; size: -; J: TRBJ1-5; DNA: TGTGCCAGCAGCTTAGCCCCTAATCAGCCCCAGCATTTT; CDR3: CASSLAPNQPQHF
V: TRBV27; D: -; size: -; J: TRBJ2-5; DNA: TGTGCCAGCAGTTCGACAGTCCAAGAGACCCAGTACTTC; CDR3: CASSSTVQETQYF
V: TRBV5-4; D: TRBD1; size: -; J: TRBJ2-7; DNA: TGTGCCAGCAGCCCAGCCTGGACAGGGGACCCCGAGCAGTACTTC; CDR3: CASSPAWTGDPEQYF
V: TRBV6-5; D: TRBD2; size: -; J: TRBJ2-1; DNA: TGTGCCAGCAGGGGAGGGACCTACAATGAGCAGTTCTTC; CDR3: CASRGGTYNEQFF
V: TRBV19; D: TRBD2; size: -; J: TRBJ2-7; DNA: TGTGCCAGTAGTATAGGGGGCGGGAGGGCCCTCTACGAGCAGTACTTC; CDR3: CASSIGGGRALYEQYF
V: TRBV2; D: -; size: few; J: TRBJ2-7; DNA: TGTGCCAGCAGTGAATTGGTCGCGGAGGTCGACGAGCAGTACTTC; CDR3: CASSELVAEVDEQYF
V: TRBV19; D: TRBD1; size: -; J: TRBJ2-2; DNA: TGTGCCAGTAGGTTCGGACAGGGATCGAACACCGGGGAGCTGTTTTTT; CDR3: CASRFGQGSNTGELFF
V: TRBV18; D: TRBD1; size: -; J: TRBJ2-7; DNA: TGTGCCAGCTCAATAAACACCGGACAGGGGGCGTCCTACGAGCAGTACTTC; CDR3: CASSINTGQGASYEQYF
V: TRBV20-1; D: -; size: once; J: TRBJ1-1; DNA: TGCAGTGCTAATCTAGGGGGAGCTTTCTTT; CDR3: CSANLGGAFF
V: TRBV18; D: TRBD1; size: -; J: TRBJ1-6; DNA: TGTGCCAGCTCACCAGCGGGACAGGGGAATTCACCCCTCCACTTT; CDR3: CASSPAGQGNSPLHF
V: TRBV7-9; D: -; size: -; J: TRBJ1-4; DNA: TGTGCCAGCAGCTTATCCGGGTATGAAAAACTGTTTTTT; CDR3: CASSLSGYEKLFF
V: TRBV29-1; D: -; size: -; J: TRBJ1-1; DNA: TGCAGCGTCGCTCAGATCACTGAAGCTTTCTTT; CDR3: CSVAQITEAFF
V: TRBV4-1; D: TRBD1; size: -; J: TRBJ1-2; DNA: TGCGCCAGCAGCCACCGGGACAGGGCTAACTATGGCTACACCTTC; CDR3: CASSHRDRANYGYTF
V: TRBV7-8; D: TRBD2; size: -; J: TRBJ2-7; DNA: TGTGCCAGCGGCTTAGGCGGGAGAAATTGGGACGAGCAGTACTTC; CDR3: CASGLGGRNWDEQYF
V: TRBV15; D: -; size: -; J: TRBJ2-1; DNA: TGTGCCACCAGCAGAGATTCGGACAATGAGCAGTTCTTC; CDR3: CATSRDSDNEQFF
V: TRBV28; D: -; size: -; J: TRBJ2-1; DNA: TGTGCCAGCAGTCCGAGCTCCTACAATGAGCAGTTCTTC; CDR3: CASSPSSYNEQFF
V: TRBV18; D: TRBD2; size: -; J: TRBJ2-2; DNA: TGTGCCAGCTCACCACCGAGCGGGAGAAGAACCGGGGAGCTGTTTTTT; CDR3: CASSPPSGRRTGELFF
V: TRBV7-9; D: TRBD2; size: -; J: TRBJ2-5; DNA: TGTGCCAGCAGCTTAGTACGACTAGCGGGACAAGAGACCCAGTACTTC; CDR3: CASSLVRLAGQETQYF